A selection of T cell receptor beta chains follows, all from one sample in a study of technical replicates of blood from a handful of donors. Assay used: immunoSEQ multiplex PCR; TCRdb lists only in-frame clones, some missing. The sample shows about 73,000 clones, 93% of them seen only once. Sequencing was performed on T cells isolated from PBMCs. These receptors were taken from a human donor in good health. Both conserved end residues are part of each CDR3. Fields, in order: D gene, J gene, clone size, V gene, CDR3 DNA, CDR3 protein. D genes are given only for firm matches. Only part of the rows carry a size: once, few, many, or a class if the clone is expanded.

TRBD2,TRBJ2-7,.,TRBV10-1,TGCGCCAGCAGTAAGTCCGGGACTAGCATATACGAGCAGTACTTC,CASSKSGTSIYEQYF
.,TRBJ2-3,.,TRBV5-4,TGTGCCAGCAGCCGCGGACAGCCCACAGATACGCAGTATTTT,CASSRGQPTDTQYF
.,TRBJ1-1,.,TRBV11-2,TGTGCCAGCAGCTTAGTCGTGGTGAGGACTGAAGCTTTCTTT,CASSLVVVRTEAFF
.,TRBJ2-7,.,TRBV27,TGTGCCAGCAAGTTAGGAGTCTTTAGCTCCTACGAGCAGTACTTC,CASKLGVFSSYEQYF
.,TRBJ1-1,.,TRBV7-9,TGTGCCAGCAGCTTTATACAGGGAGGGACTGAAGCTTTCTTT,CASSFIQGGTEAFF
.,TRBJ2-1,.,TRBV4-2,TGTGCCAGCAGCCAAGTAGTCGACAATGAGCAGTTCTTC,CASSQVVDNEQFF
.,TRBJ1-1,.,TRBV25-1,TGTGCCAGCAGTGAATTTGGGACAAATAGCTTTATGAACACTGAAGCTTTCTTT,CASSEFGTNSFMNTEAFF
TRBD1,TRBJ2-7,.,TRBV4-1,TGCGCCAGCAGCGCAAGGAGCTGGGACAGGCCCTACGAGCAGTACTTC,CASSARSWDRPYEQYF
TRBD2,TRBJ2-7,.,TRBV7-9,TGTGCCAGCAGCTTGACTAGCGAGAGCTACTACGAGCAGTACTTC,CASSLTSESYYEQYF
TRBD2,TRBJ2-7,.,TRBV4-1,TGCGCCAGCAGCCAAGATGGAGGCGGGAGAGACTACGAGCAGTACTTC,CASSQDGGGRDYEQYF
TRBD1,TRBJ2-7,.,TRBV6-5,TGTGCCAGCAGTTACTCGACAGGGCCTCCCTACGAGCAGTACTTC,CASSYSTGPPYEQYF
.,TRBJ1-5,.,TRBV7-9,TGTGCCAGCAGCTTCAGTCTGCGGCTTCGGCCCCAGCATTTT,CASSFSLRLRPQHF
TRBD2,TRBJ2-7,.,TRBV15,TGTGCCACCAGCTTCACTAGCGGCCCCTACTACGAGCAGTACTTC,CATSFTSGPYYEQYF
TRBD2,TRBJ2-3,.,TRBV13,TGTGCCAGCACCCGACTAGCGGGGGTCACAGATACGCAGTATTTT,CASTRLAGVTDTQYF
TRBD1,TRBJ2-1,.,TRBV10-3,TGTGCCAACCCGGGACAGTGGAGGAATGAGCAGTTCTTC,CANPGQWRNEQFF
.,TRBJ2-3,.,TRBV5-5,TGTGCCAGCAGTTTCGACAGAACCCCGCAAGATACGCAGTATTTT,CASSFDRTPQDTQYF
.,TRBJ2-1,.,TRBV5-1,TGCGCCAGCAGCTTGGACGGGGGTTTGATTAAGCAGTTCTTC,CASSLDGGLIKQFF
.,TRBJ2-7,.,TRBV6-6,TGTGCCAGCACCAATCAACTCGGGTACGAGCAGTACTTC,CASTNQLGYEQYF
TRBD1,TRBJ1-1,few,TRBV6-4,TGTGCCAGCAGTGACGGTACAGGGGGCCCTTATGACACTGAAGCTTTCTTT,CASSDGTGGPYDTEAFF
.,TRBJ2-2,.,TRBV10-2,TGCGCCTTAGAAGACAGGAACACCGGGGAGCTGTTTTTT,CALEDRNTGELFF
TRBD2,TRBJ2-1,.,TRBV12-5,TGTGCTAGTGGACTCTACCGGGGGGAGTTATACAATGAGCAGTTCTTC,CASGLYRGELYNEQFF
TRBD2,TRBJ2-1,many,TRBV14,TGTGCCAGCAGCCAAGTGTCCGGGAGGGATGAGCAGTTCTTC,CASSQVSGRDEQFF
.,TRBJ1-5,.,TRBV4-1,TGCGCCAGCAGTCTTCAGGGTTTAGGAAATCAGCCCCAGCATTTT,CASSLQGLGNQPQHF
TRBD1,TRBJ2-4,.,TRBV7-9,TGTGCCAGCAGCTTCGGACAGGGAGCCAAAAACATTCAGTACTTC,CASSFGQGAKNIQYF
TRBD2,TRBJ2-7,.,TRBV7-9,TGTGCCAGCAGCTTCAAGCGGGAGGGCCGCGAGCAGTACTTC,CASSFKREGREQYF
TRBD2,TRBJ2-3,.,TRBV7-6,TGTGCCAGCAGCTTAGTACCTAGCGGGAGGGCCTCGGGCCCAGATACGCAGTATTTT,CASSLVPSGRASGPDTQYF
TRBD2,TRBJ2-7,.,TRBV18,TGTGCCAGCTCACCACCGGTGATAGGACTAGCGGGGGAGCAGTACTTC,CASSPPVIGLAGEQYF
.,TRBJ1-2,.,TRBV6-5,TGTGCCAGCAGTTACTCTGGACAGCACTATGGCTACACCTTC,CASSYSGQHYGYTF
TRBD2,TRBJ2-1,.,TRBV30,TGTGCCTGGAGTAGGCTAGCGGGGGCTGGTGAGCAGTTCTTC,CAWSRLAGAGEQFF
.,TRBJ2-5,.,TRBV11-2,TGTGCCAGCAGGAACCTCAGGGGTTTTTTAGAGACCCAGTACTTC,CASRNLRGFLETQYF
TRBD1,TRBJ2-7,.,TRBV28,TGTGCCAGCAGCCGCATCGATCGGGACAGTGGAGAGCAGTACTTC,CASSRIDRDSGEQYF
.,TRBJ2-5,.,TRBV11-3,TGTGCCAGCAGCCCACAGTCTGGTTCGTTGTCAGTGGAGACCCAGTACTTC,CASSPQSGSLSVETQYF
.,TRBJ2-2,.,TRBV11-3,TGTGCCAGCAGCTTGCCGGGAGATTTAAACGGGGAGCTGTTTTTT,CASSLPGDLNGELFF
.,TRBJ1-4,once,TRBV25-1,TGTGCCAGCAGTACCCCCGGGACTGGGGTTGAAAAACTGTTTTTT,CASSTPGTGVEKLFF
TRBD1,TRBJ2-5,.,TRBV18,TGTGCCAGCTCACAACTGACAGGGGGAAAGGAGACCCAGTACTTC,CASSQLTGGKETQYF
.,TRBJ1-6,.,TRBV5-1,TGCGCCAGCAGCTTGACAGTACTAGGTAATTCACCCCTCCACTTT,CASSLTVLGNSPLHF
.,TRBJ1-5,.,TRBV5-4,TGTGCCAGCAGCTTGGACGGCAGGTCACAGCATTTT,CASSLDGRSQHF
TRBD1,TRBJ2-7,.,TRBV19,TGTGCCAGTAGTATCAGGGGAGGACAGGGACCCGAGCAGTACTTC,CASSIRGGQGPEQYF
.,TRBJ1-2,.,TRBV4-1,TGCGCCAGCAGCCCATCGGAGTCCTCTAACTATGGCTACACCTTC,CASSPSESSNYGYTF
.,TRBJ2-7,.,TRBV1,TGCACCAGCAGCCAAACCGGGACTAGCGGGAGGCATGGGGACCACGAGCAGTACTTC,CTSSQTGTSGRHGDHEQYF
.,TRBJ2-3,.,TRBV19,TGTGCCAGTAGTATAGCTAGCGAGACAGATACGCAGTATTTT,CASSIASETDTQYF
.,TRBJ1-2,.,TRBV20-1,TGCAGTGCTATGCCGGACTATGGCTACACCTTC,CSAMPDYGYTF
.,TRBJ2-7,.,TRBV7-8,TGTGCCAGCAGCTTGGAGCGAAGGACAACCTACGAGCAGTACTTC,CASSLERRTTYEQYF
.,TRBJ1-2,few,TRBV4-1,TGCGCCAGCAGCCAAGATGTCATACCCGGCTATGGCTACACCTTC,CASSQDVIPGYGYTF